The source of this T cell receptor delta chain is a study of Vδ1+ human thymocytes. Findings and caveats of the study: Thymic TRG and TRD repertoires appeared highly polyclonal.

This clone appeared a few times. Its target is not known. RNA was extracted from the cells and then reverse transcribed. Pooled V-gene forward primers with one constant-region reverse primer generated the CDR3 amplicons by multiplex PCR. TCRdb ran CATT on the multiplex PCR reads. The sample holds tens of thousands of delta-chain clones, about 14% seen once. Germline CDR1 reads TSWWSYY; CDR2 reads QGS. V was pared by 7 bases and J by 8 bases, with 29 bases between. The CDR3 runs to 17 residues. Sequenced sample: Vdelta1+ gamma-delta thymocytes from the thymus. Stated subset: FACS-sorted CD3+ TCRalphabeta- TCRVdelta1+ TCRVdelta2- thymocytes. The chain couples TRDV1 to TRDJ1, with a tentative D call TRDD3 (6 bases). This TCR was sampled from a girl under three years old who had congenital heart surgery. The DNA for the CDR3 is TGTGCTCTTGAGGATATCCTAAGAATTCCTGGGGCGACGAAACTCATCTTT. Translating gives CALEDILRIPGATKLIF.